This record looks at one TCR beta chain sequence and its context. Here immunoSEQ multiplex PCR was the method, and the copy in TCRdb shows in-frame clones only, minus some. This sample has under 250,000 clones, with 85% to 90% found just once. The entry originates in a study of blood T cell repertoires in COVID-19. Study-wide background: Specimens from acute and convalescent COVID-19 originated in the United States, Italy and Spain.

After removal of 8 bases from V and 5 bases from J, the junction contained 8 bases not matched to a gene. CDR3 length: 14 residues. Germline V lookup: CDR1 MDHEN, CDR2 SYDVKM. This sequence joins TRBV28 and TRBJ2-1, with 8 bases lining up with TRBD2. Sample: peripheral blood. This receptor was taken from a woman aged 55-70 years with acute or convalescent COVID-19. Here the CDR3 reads CASRTGGDHNEQFF. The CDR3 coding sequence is TGTGCCAGCCGGACGGGAGGGGACCACAATGAGCAGTTCTTC.